This T cell receptor (beta chain) stems from a study of T cells expressing NK-cell markers. Overall study context: Cells sorted as CD3+CD56+NKG2C+, CD3+CD56+NKG2C- and CD3+CD56-NKG2C+ T cells supplied the TCR beta repertoires.

The CDR3 sequence is 15 residues long. The germline gives CDR1 SGDLS, CDR2 YYNGEE. Using the 5' RACE reads, TCRdb records one entry per CDR3 protein without DNA. The table lists some 460,000 distinct CDR3 sequences. The TCR was taken from a woman aged 45-59 years in good health. The sample was blood T cells: a sorted CD56 or NKG2C T cell subset, CD4+ or CD8+ T cells, or bulk PBMC T cells (not recorded which). This chain links TRBV9 with TRBJ2-7. CDR3 protein: CASSVVPGRTYEQYF.